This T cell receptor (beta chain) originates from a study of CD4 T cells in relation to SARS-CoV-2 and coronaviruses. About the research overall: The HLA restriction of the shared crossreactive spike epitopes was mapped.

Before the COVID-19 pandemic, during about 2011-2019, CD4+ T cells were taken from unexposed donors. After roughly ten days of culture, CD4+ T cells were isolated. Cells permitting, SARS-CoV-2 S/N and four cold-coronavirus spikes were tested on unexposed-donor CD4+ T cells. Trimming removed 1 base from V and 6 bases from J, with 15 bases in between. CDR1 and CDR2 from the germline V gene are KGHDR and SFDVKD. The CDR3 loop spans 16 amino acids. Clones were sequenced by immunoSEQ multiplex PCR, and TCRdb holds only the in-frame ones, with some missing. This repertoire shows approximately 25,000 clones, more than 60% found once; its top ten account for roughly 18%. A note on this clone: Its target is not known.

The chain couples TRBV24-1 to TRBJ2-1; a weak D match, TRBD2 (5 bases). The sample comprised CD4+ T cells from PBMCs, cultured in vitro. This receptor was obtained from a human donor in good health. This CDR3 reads CATSDFNLRAVNEQFF. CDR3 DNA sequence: TGTGCCACCAGTGATTTTAACTTGCGAGCGGTCAATGAGCAGTTCTTC.